One sample yielded the 26 T cell receptor beta chains listed below, sequenced in a study of blood T cell repertoires in COVID-19. Only in-frame clones appear in the TCRdb table, and some are missing; sequencing was by immunoSEQ multiplex PCR. The sample lists roughly 100,000 clones, 70% to 80% occurring once. Sequencing input: peripheral blood. These receptors were obtained from a man older than 75 with COVID-19, enrolled during active disease.

The V call is TRBV7-2, the J call TRBJ2-3, with 10 bases lining up with TRBD2. Germline V gene data show CDR1 as SGHTA and CDR2 as FQGNSA. With V trimmed by 2 bases and J by 4 bases, 3 bases remained unmatched. This CDR3 contains 15 residues. CDR3 sequence: CASSLRLAGADTQYF. For the CDR3, the DNA is TGTGCCAGCAGCTTAAGGCTAGCGGGGGCAGATACGCAGTATTTT.

This rearrangement joins TRBV10-3 to TRBJ2-7; 10 bases agree with TRBD2. The trim removed 5 bases at V and 3 bases at J, leaving 4 bases unmatched. Germline V CDR1 and CDR2: ENHRY, SYGVKD. CDR3 size: 14 residues. This CDR3 reads CAISPSSGSYEQYF. DNA of the CDR3: TGTGCCATCAGTCCGTCTAGCGGGAGCTACGAGCAGTACTTC.

The rearrangement uses TRBV2 and TRBJ1-5; 7 bases agree with TRBD1. CDR3 length equals 17 residues. Germline V CDR1 and CDR2: SNHLY, FYNNEI. Trimming took 4 bases from V and 5 from J; bases not matched to a gene: 14. CDR3 loop: CASSGLDRALGDQPQHF. CDR3 in DNA: TGTGCCAGCAGTGGGCTAGACAGGGCCCTAGGGGATCAGCCCCAGCATTTT.

This sequence joins TRBV28 and TRBJ2-7, with TRBD1 matching 8 bases. J was trimmed by 6 bases and V by 5 bases; bases with no gene match: 9. Germline CDR1 is MDHEN and CDR2 is SYDVKM. This CDR3 spans 14 amino acids. The chain's CDR3 is CASSPPRTGSEQYF. In DNA, the CDR3 is TGTGCCAGCAGTCCACCCCGGACAGGGAGCGAGCAGTACTTC.

The chain recombines TRBV6-5 with TRBJ2-5; TRBD2 is a possible D gene (5 bases). The CDR3 has 14 amino acids. V gave up 2 bases and J gave up 1 base, with 8 bases separating them. The V gene's germline CDR1 is MNHEY and CDR2 SVGAGI. The CDR3 protein is CASSYAGIQETQYF. Here the CDR3 DNA reads TGTGCCAGCAGTTACGCCGGGATCCAAGAGACCCAGTACTTC.

CDR3 DNA: TGTGCCAGCCGACGGACAGCCATCCCCTATGGCTACACCTTC. Translation gives CASRRTAIPYGYTF. The chain couples TRBV27 to TRBJ1-2; possible D gene TRBD1, 6 bases. The CDR3 covers 14 residues. V was pared by 8 bases and J by 4 bases, with 17 bases between. Germline CDR1 and CDR2: MNHEY and SMNVEV (reference sequence).

The rearrangement uses TRBV5-1 and TRBJ1-4, with TRBD1 matching over 8 bases. The junction had 4 bases not matched to a gene; V was cut back by 4 bases and J by 5 bases. The length of the CDR3 is 14 residues. The V gene's germline CDR1 is SGHRS and CDR2 YFSETQ. This chain's CDR3 is CASSLGTGNEKLFF. The DNA of the CDR3 is TGCGCCAGCAGCCTCGGGACAGGAAATGAAAAACTGTTTTTT.

The chain recombines TRBV10-3 with TRBJ1-2; 7 bases agree with TRBD1. The CDR3 totals 13 residues. Germline-derived CDR1 and CDR2 are ENHRY and SYGVKD. Trimming at V came to 6 bases and at J to 4 bases, leaving 5 bases not matched to a gene. The CDR3 spells CAIRGGDSYGYTF. The CDR3, as DNA: TGTGCCATCAGAGGCGGGGACAGCTATGGCTACACCTTC.

This clone has only a few counts. The chain is built from TRBV28 and TRBJ1-1; 8 bases align to TRBD1. This CDR3 region has 13 residues. Germline values: CDR1 MDHEN, CDR2 SYDVKM. V trimming: 3 bases; J trimming: 5 bases; junction bases outside the gene matches: 2. The CDR3, as DNA: TGTGCCAGCAGTTTCACAGGGGGGACTGAAGCTTTCTTT. Translating it yields CASSFTGGTEAFF.

The gene calls are TRBV5-6 and TRBJ1-2, with D unclear. Germline V gives CDR1 SGHDT, CDR2 YYEEEE. CDR3 length: 17 amino acids. Trimming stripped 0 bases from V and 0 bases from J, with 15 bases between. The CDR3 sequence is CASSLGRGGSSNYGYTF. CDR3 nucleotides: TGTGCCAGCAGCTTGGGGCGCGGTGGCTCATCTAACTATGGCTACACCTTC.

The chain is built from TRBV4-2 and TRBJ2-1, with 11 bases identical to TRBD2. Germline CDR1 reads LGHNA; CDR2 reads YNFKEQ. The trim removed 1 base at V and 3 bases at J, leaving 2 bases unmatched. The CDR3 consists of 16 residues. The CDR3 DNA follows: TGTGCCAGCAGCCAAGCCGGGACTAGCGGCTACAATGAGCAGTTCTTC. It encodes CASSQAGTSGYNEQFF.

The chain employs TRBV28 and TRBJ1-2, with 10 bases fitting TRBD1. There are 14 residues in the CDR3. Per germline, CDR1 MDHEN and CDR2 SYDVKM. V dropped 4 bases and J dropped 8; count of bases not matched to a gene: 7. Here the CDR3 reads CASSSTGTGEGYTF. The CDR3 DNA reads as TGTGCCAGCAGTTCGACCGGGACAGGGGAGGGCTACACCTTC.

The chain is built from TRBV7-6 and TRBJ2-1, with 7 bases identical to TRBD2. The germline V gene encodes CDR1 SGHVS and CDR2 FNYEAQ. The CDR3 covers 17 residues. The V gene end was trimmed by 2 bases and the J gene end by 0 bases; junction bases not matched to a gene: 7. CDR3 in amino acids: CASSLQGGGSSYNEQFF. For the CDR3, the DNA is TGTGCCAGCAGCTTACAGGGTGGCGGGAGCTCCTACAATGAGCAGTTCTTC.

The chain joins TRBV11-2 to TRBJ2-7; D may be TRBD1 (5 bases). From germline, CDR1 is SGHAT and CDR2 FQNNGV. V shed 6 bases and J shed 3 bases, with 9 bases lying between them. The CDR3 consists of 12 residues. The CDR3 nucleotides read TGTGCCAGCAGGGACAACAACTACGAGCAGTACTTC. Translation gives CASRDNNYEQYF.

The V gene is TRBV15, the J gene TRBJ1-5; D is possibly TRBD1 (5 bases). The CDR3 covers 13 residues. The germline V and J ends were trimmed by 3 bases and 4 bases, with 7 bases remaining between them. Germline V CDR1 and CDR2: LNHNV, YYDKDF (reference sequence). The CDR3 reads CATSREGNQPQHF. As DNA, the CDR3 is TGTGCCACCAGCAGGGAGGGGAATCAGCCCCAGCATTTT. The variable domain in full, with the rest retrieved from reference TRBV15 and TRBJ1-5, is DAMVIQNPRYQVTQFGKPVTLSCSQTLNHNVMYWYQQKSSQAPKLLFHYYDKDFNNEADTPDNFQSRRPNTSFCFLDIRSPGLGDTAMYLCATSREGNQPQHFGDGTRLSIL.

The rearrangement links TRBV9 to TRBJ2-1; tentatively, D is TRBD2 (6 bases). Trimming removed 5 bases at V and 3 bases at J, with 9 bases between. Germline CDR1 and CDR2: SGDLS and YYNGEE. CDR3 size: 13 residues. CDR3 in amino acids: CASSPSDYNEQFF. CDR3 coding DNA: TGTGCCAGCAGTCCTAGCGACTACAATGAGCAGTTCTTC.

This clone was found a few times. The V gene is TRBV15, the J gene TRBJ1-5; possibly TRBD1 for D (5 bases). V was clipped by 4 bases and J by 4 bases, with 11 bases between them. This CDR3 is built from 14 residues. Germline V CDR1 and CDR2: LNHNV, YYDKDF (reference sequence). CDR3: CATSTLEGNQPQHF. In DNA form, the CDR3 reads TGTGCCACCAGCACCCTGGAGGGGAATCAGCCCCAGCATTTT.

There are a few counts of this clone. This rearrangement joins TRBV19 to TRBJ2-1; 7 nucleotides align to TRBD2. There are 16 residues in the CDR3. The trim removed 2 bases at V and 0 bases at J, leaving 4 bases unmatched. Germline values: CDR1 LNHDA, CDR2 SQIVND (reference sequence). CDR3 region: CASSILGGSSYNEQFF. The CDR3, as DNA: TGTGCCAGTAGTATATTGGGAGGGAGCTCCTACAATGAGCAGTTCTTC.

A single count supports this clone. The rearrangement uses TRBV7-9 and TRBJ2-3, with TRBD2 matching over 14 bases. Looked up from germline, CDR1 is SEHNR and CDR2 is FQNEAQ (reference sequence). This CDR3 has 16 amino acids. With V trimmed by 11 bases and J by 0 bases, 7 bases remained unmatched. As DNA, the CDR3 is TGTGCCGGTGGGACTAGCGGGAGCGGTAGCACAGATACGCAGTATTTT. Amino acid sequence: CAGGTSGSGSTDTQYF.

The chain employs TRBV4-1 and TRBJ2-7; 9 nucleotides match TRBD2. Germline CDR1 is MGHRA and CDR2 is YSYEKL. The CDR3 has 15 amino acids. V dropped 4 bases and J dropped 1; count of bases not matched to a gene: 5. The chain's CDR3 is CASSPRTSASYEQYF. In DNA, the CDR3 is TGCGCCAGCAGCCCACGGACTAGCGCGTCCTACGAGCAGTACTTC.

The chain combines TRBV4-3 with TRBJ1-4; D is undetermined. CDR1 and CDR2 from the germline V gene are LGHNA and YSLEER. V lost 4 bases to trimming and J lost 1 base, with 7 bases between them. The CDR3 has 14 amino acids. In DNA form, the CDR3 reads TGCGCCAGCAGCCCAGGTGAAACTAATGAAAAACTGTTTTTT. Protein: CASSPGETNEKLFF.

The chain's CDR3 is CASSHSRSGTSGSEQYF. Written as DNA, the CDR3 is TGTGCCAGCAGCCACTCACGTAGCGGGACTAGCGGGAGCGAGCAGTACTTC. The chain joins TRBV3-1 (or the pseudogene TRBV3-2) to TRBJ2-7; 14 bases line up with TRBD2. With 3 bases clipped from V and 6 bases from J, the junction kept 10 bases outside the gene matches. The CDR3 has 17 amino acids. The germline CDR1 and CDR2 sequences are LGHDT and YNNKEL (reference sequence).

This clone occurred once. The chain uses TRBV11-1 and TRBJ2-2; 7 positions match TRBD2. V lost 4 bases to trimming and J lost 5 bases; unmatched junction nucleotides: 4. This CDR3 region has 14 residues. CDR1 SGHAT and CDR2 FQDESV come from the germline V gene (reference sequence). DNA of the CDR3: TGTGCCAGCAGCTCCGGACTAGGAACCGGGGAGCTGTTTTTT. This translates into CASSSGLGTGELFF.

The rearrangement uses TRBV9 and TRBJ2-2, with unresolved D. Deletions cut 2 bases from V and 5 bases from J, with 4 bases between. Germline lookup yields CDR1 SGDLS and CDR2 YYNGEE. This CDR3 has 12 amino acids. The CDR3 region is CASSVSTGELFF. CDR3 DNA sequence: TGTGCCAGCAGCGTTTCTACCGGGGAGCTGTTTTTT.

The J gene is TRBJ2-5, the V gene TRBV24-1; 9 nucleotides line up with TRBD2. Germline V gene sequence: CDR1 KGHDR, CDR2 SFDVKD. This CDR3 spans 12 amino acids. V lost 7 bases, J lost 7 bases, and 3 bases stayed unmatched. The CDR3: CATSAGGLTQYF. The CDR3 coding sequence is TGTGCCACCAGCGCGGGGGGGCTGACCCAGTACTTC.

The V and J genes are TRBV24-1 and TRBJ2-5; no definite D call. Germline V gene lookup returns CDR1 KGHDR and CDR2 SFDVKD. The CDR3 runs to 13 residues. V shed 2 bases and J shed 3 bases, with 6 bases lying between them. As DNA, the CDR3 is TGTGCCACCAGTGATTACGTAGAAGAGACCCAGTACTTC. Translating gives CATSDYVEETQYF.